This T cell receptor (beta chain) is from a study of blood T cells in healthy people across ages. This clonotype was seen a few times. Primers used in a second PCR of about 7 to 11 cycles were a sample-barcoded 5' primer and a J-beta primer mix. TCRdb re-analysed the 5' RACE reads in MiXCR, keeping a single row per CDR3 protein. The sample consists of 1.5 million to 2 million distinct CDR3 sequences, over 25% of them appearing once. Trimming cost V 5 bases and J 0 bases, with 11 bases left between them. The germline V gene encodes CDR1 SGHRS and CDR2 YFSETQ. CDR3 length equals 14 residues. The TCR sequence derives from a woman younger than 45 in good health. The chain recombines TRBV5-1 with TRBJ1-1; D is unclear. Source material: blood. CDR3: CASSRIPMNTEAFF. CDR3 coding DNA: TGCGCCAGCAGTCGGATTCCGATGAACACTGAAGCTTTCTTT.